The 25 T cell receptor beta chains in this list originate from one sample, sequenced in a study of Graves' ophthalmopathy and Graves' hyperthyroidism. RNA transcripts served as template for amplifying TCR beta CDR3 sequences. First-round RT-PCR used HTBI primers; second-round multiplex PCR followed. One entry per CDR3 protein results from TCRdb running MiXCR on the multiplex PCR reads. The sample includes hundreds of thousands of distinct CDR3 sequences, under 25% seen only once; the top ten take more than 2.5%. The source material was peripheral blood. All receptors derive from a woman aged 18-29 years with stable Graves' hyperthyroidism.

This clonotype was observed many times. The chain carries TRBV2 and TRBJ2-7, with a tentative D call TRBD2 (6 bases). This CDR3 is built from 14 residues. The ends were cut back, 6 bases at V and 1 base at J, with 13 bases in the middle. Germline assignment: CDR1 SNHLY and CDR2 FYNNEI. In DNA form, the CDR3 reads TGTGCCAGCAGGGGAGGACGGGGATCCTACGAGCAGTACTTC. Translating gives CASRGGRGSYEQYF.

This clonotype was counted ten times or more. At one end the junction does not follow the germline gene, possibly because of a read error. This chain uses TRBV5-1 with TRBJ2-6, with 7 bases aligning to TRBD2. Germline loops: CDR1 SGHRS, CDR2 YFSETQ. The CDR3 covers 15 residues. CDR3 nucleotides: TGTGCCAGCAGCTTAAGCGGGGCAGGGGCCAACGTCCTGACTTTC. Translating gives CASSLSGAGANVLTF.

The genes are TRBV7-2 and TRBJ2-5, with D possibly being TRBD1 (6 bases). The V gene's germline CDR1 is SGHTA and CDR2 FQGNSA. V lost 3 bases to trimming and J lost 3 bases, with 14 bases between them. The CDR3 extends over 15 amino acids. In DNA form, the CDR3 reads TGTGCCAGCAGCTTCCGTGCCAACAGGGAAGAGACCCAGTACTTC. Its translation: CASSFRANREETQYF.

This clonotype was counted many times. The chain links TRBV12-3 or TRBV12-4 to TRBJ2-2; unclear D gene. CDR3 length: 11 residues. The germline V and J ends were trimmed by 6 bases and 8 bases, with 7 bases remaining between them. The CDR3 loop is CASSPVGELFF. The CDR3 DNA sequence: TGTGCCAGCAGCCCTGTGGGGGAGCTGTTTTTT.

With respect to this clonotype: A much larger clone differs by one base, so this may be a read error. V gene TRBV7-8 combines with J gene TRBJ1-2; D remains ambiguous. The V gene's germline CDR1 is SGHVS and CDR2 FQNEAQ. The CDR3 loop spans 12 amino acids. Trimming removed 5 bases from V and 0 bases from J, with 4 bases in between. CDR3 residues: CASSAPNYGYTF. For the CDR3, the DNA is TGTGCCAGCAGCGCCCCTAACTATGGCTACACCTTC.

V gene TRBV20-1 combines with J gene TRBJ2-7; unclear D gene. Germline CDR1 is DFQATT and CDR2 is SNEGSKA (reference sequence). The CDR3 is made up of 14 amino acids. V was shortened by 1 base and J by 6 bases, with 16 bases between the two germline ends. The CDR3 DNA follows: TGCAGTGCTAGAGGAATCCTTTTGGTTCGCGAGCAGTACTTC. Its protein product is CSARGILLVREQYF.

The chain couples TRBV2 to TRBJ2-5, with a tentative D call TRBD2 (5 bases). The CDR3 is made up of 13 amino acids. Germline lookup yields CDR1 SNHLY and CDR2 FYNNEI. Trimming removed 3 bases at V and 4 bases at J, with 9 bases between. This chain's CDR3 is CASSDIARETQYF. CDR3 DNA: TGTGCCAGCAGTGATATAGCGAGAGAGACCCAGTACTTC.

The rearrangement uses TRBV19 and TRBJ2-4; 9 bases align to TRBD2. The CDR3 sequence is 17 residues long. Germline V CDR1 and CDR2: LNHDA, SQIVND (reference sequence). Unmatched junction bases numbered 8, after V lost 5 bases and J lost 0 bases. Here the CDR3 reads CASSRGRDALAKNIQYF. CDR3 in DNA: TGTGCCAGTAGTCGCGGGAGGGACGCATTAGCCAAAAACATTCAGTACTTC.

This chain links TRBV6-2 or TRBV6-3 with TRBJ2-7; TRBD1 is a possible D gene (5 bases). CDR1 MNHEY and CDR2 SVGEGT come from the germline V gene. Trimming shortened V by 6 bases and J by 6 bases, and 9 bases separated the two germline ends. CDR3 length: 11 amino acids. CDR3 protein: CASSWGVEQYF. DNA of the CDR3: TGTGCCAGCAGCTGGGGCGTCGAGCAGTACTTC.

This clonotype was picked up a small number of times. The genes are TRBV19 and TRBJ1-5; 8 bases map to TRBD1. The CDR3 contains 14 residues. Germline CDR1 and CDR2: LNHDA and SQIVND (reference sequence). V was pared by 9 bases and J by 1 base, with 5 bases of the junction left unmatched. The CDR3 spells CASGRTGSNQPQHF. The CDR3 DNA sequence: TGTGCCAGCGGAAGGACAGGGAGCAATCAGCCCCAGCATTTT.

This chain uses TRBV20-1 with TRBJ1-2, with TRBD1 identical over 11 bases. V lost 5 bases, J lost 4 bases, and 3 bases stayed unmatched. Germline-derived CDR1 and CDR2 are DFQATT and SNEGSKA (reference sequence). The CDR3 is made up of 13 amino acids. The CDR3 bases are TGCAGTGCTCGGACAGGGGGCGGCTATGGCTACACCTTC. It is translated as CSARTGGGYGYTF.

This clonotype was counted ten times or more. This rearrangement joins TRBV6-5 to TRBJ2-7; 8 nucleotides line up with TRBD2. Germline CDR1 reads MNHEY; CDR2 reads SVGAGI. This CDR3 has 14 amino acids. With V trimmed by 6 bases and J by 0 bases, 4 bases remained unmatched. The CDR3 region is CASRSGTSSYEQYF. CDR3 nucleotide sequence: TGTGCCAGCAGGTCCGGGACTAGCTCCTACGAGCAGTACTTC.

Many counts were recorded for this clonotype. The chain combines TRBV7-9 with TRBJ2-7; 9 nucleotides align to TRBD1. CDR1 and CDR2 (germline): SEHNR, FQNEAQ (reference sequence). The CDR3 sequence is 15 residues long. V lost 4 bases, J lost 5 bases, and 9 bases stayed unmatched. The CDR3 loop is CASSSSGTGYHEQYF. The DNA of the CDR3 is TGTGCCAGCAGCTCATCCGGGACAGGGTACCACGAGCAGTACTTC.

This clonotype was detected only a few times. The chain combines TRBV6-5 with TRBJ1-1, with no clear D. Deletions cut 2 bases from V and 1 base from J, with 11 bases between. The CDR3 covers 15 residues. The germline V gene has CDR1 MNHEY and CDR2 SVGAGI. The CDR3 protein is CASSYGRPGNTEAFF. The CDR3 DNA is TGTGCCAGCAGTTACGGTAGGCCGGGGAACACTGAAGCTTTCTTT.

There are a few counts of this clonotype. DNA of the CDR3: TGTGCCTGGAGTGTAATGACAGGGTTACATCAGCCCCAGCATTTT. It translates to CAWSVMTGLHQPQHF. J is TRBJ1-5 and V is TRBV30; 7 positions match TRBD1. Unmatched junction bases numbered 7, after V lost 0 bases and J lost 5 bases. The CDR3 length is 15 residues. Looked up from germline, CDR1 is GTSNPN and CDR2 is SVGIG (reference sequence).

The gene calls are TRBV5-1 and TRBJ2-7; D might be TRBD1 (5 bases). With 0 bases removed from V and 2 bases from J, the gap between germline ends came to 15 bases. This CDR3 spans 16 amino acids. The germline gives CDR1 SGHRS, CDR2 YFSETQ. CDR3 nucleotide sequence: TGCGCCAGCAGCTTGGGACGGACATCCCATCCCTACGAGCAGTACTTC. It yields the protein CASSLGRTSHPYEQYF.

This clonotype was recorded many times. The chain has TRBV29-1 and TRBJ1-2; D is ambiguous. The CDR3 sequence is 13 residues long. Trimming stripped 2 bases from V and 2 bases from J, with 9 bases between. Germline CDR1 reads SQVTM; CDR2 reads ANQGSEA. The CDR3 loop reads CSVEWGVNYGYTF. In nucleotides, the CDR3 is TGCAGCGTTGAATGGGGAGTCAACTATGGCTACACCTTC.

This chain connects TRBV5-1 to TRBJ1-1; possible D gene TRBD1, 5 bases. V was cut by 6 bases and J by 6 bases, with 12 bases left in between. Germline assignment: CDR1 SGHRS and CDR2 YFSETQ. This CDR3 has 12 residues. CDR3 DNA: TGCGCCAGCAACTTAGGGGACGCTGAAGCTTTCTTT. Amino acid sequence: CASNLGDAEAFF. Full variable domain (missing parts from reference TRBV5-1 and TRBJ1-1): KAGVTQTPRYLIKTRGQQVTLSCSPISGHRSVSWYQQTPGQGLQFLFEYFSETQRNKGNFPGRFSGRQFSNSRSEMNVSTLELGDSALYLCASNLGDAEAFFGQGTRLTVV.

The chain uses TRBV12-3 or TRBV12-4 and TRBJ1-1; TRBD1 aligns across 7 bases. The CDR3 consists of 16 residues. Trimming took 5 bases from V and 2 from J; bases not matched to a gene: 11. The CDR3 loop is CASSTGPGGRNTEAFF. The CDR3 DNA follows: TGTGCCAGCAGTACGGGACCAGGGGGGCGAAACACTGAAGCTTTCTTT.

The table lists this clonotype with many counts. The chain joins TRBV12-3 or TRBV12-4 to TRBJ1-1; D might be TRBD1 (6 bases). V lost 3 bases and J 11 bases, leaving 10 bases between the germline ends. The CDR3 is made up of 11 amino acids. CDR3 region: CASSFGGRAFF. CDR3 sequence (DNA): TGTGCCAGCAGTTTTGGGGGGCGGGCTTTCTTT.

The CDR3 is CSARAPFGDNQPQHF. Written as DNA, the CDR3 is TGCAGTGCTAGAGCTCCATTCGGGGATAATCAGCCCCAGCATTTT. This sequence joins TRBV20-1 and TRBJ1-5; D is ambiguous. The CDR3 covers 15 residues. Germline V lookup: CDR1 DFQATT, CDR2 SNEGSKA (reference sequence). V shed 1 base and J shed 4 bases, with 14 bases lying between them.

This clonotype appeared many times. The chain is built from TRBV6-2 or TRBV6-3 and TRBJ1-2, with TRBD1 matching 7 bases. Trimming cost V 1 base and J 5 bases; bases outside gene matches: 10. Looked up from germline, CDR1 is MNHEY and CDR2 is SVGEGT. The CDR3 sequence is 16 residues long. CDR3 in DNA: TGTGCCAGCAGTTACTGGATCGACAGGGCACATTATGGCTACACCTTC. Protein product: CASSYWIDRAHYGYTF.

The chain employs TRBV6-1 and TRBJ2-3, with D unresolved. Trimming shortened V by 1 base and J by 0 bases, and 5 bases separated the two germline ends. The CDR3 is made up of 14 amino acids. Germline CDR1 is MNHNS and CDR2 is SASEGT. The CDR3 sequence: CASSEGPSTDTQYF. DNA of the CDR3: TGTGCCAGCAGTGAAGGGCCTAGCACAGATACGCAGTATTTT.

This clonotype has at least ten counts. CDR3 residues: CASSLDRPLVGANVLTF. The DNA for the CDR3 is TGTGCCAGCAGCTTGGACAGGCCCCTCGTAGGGGCCAACGTCCTGACTTTC. The chain is built from TRBV7-2 and TRBJ2-6; TRBD1 matches at 7 bases. The CDR3 loop spans 17 amino acids. In germline, CDR1 is SGHTA, CDR2 FQGNSA. Unmatched junction bases numbered 9, after V lost 3 bases and J lost 4 bases. The full variable domain, completed using reference TRBV7-2 and TRBJ2-6, is GAGVSQSPSNKVTEKGKDVELRCDPISGHTALYWYRQSLGQGLEFLIYFQGNSAPDKSGLPSDRFSAERTGGSVSTLTIQRTQQEDSAVYLCASSLDRPLVGANVLTFGAGSRLTVL.

This clonotype has only one observation. The J gene is TRBJ2-2, the V gene TRBV6-1; D is unresolved. This CDR3 region has 13 residues. V lost 5 bases and J lost 1, with 5 bases in between. CDR1 and CDR2 (germline): MNHNS, SASEGT. The CDR3 is CASSPENTGELFF. As DNA, the CDR3 is TGTGCCAGCAGTCCCGAGAACACCGGGGAGCTGTTTTTT.